The T cell receptor (beta chain) described here comes from a study of Ad26.COV2.S vaccination and SARS-CoV-2 variants. Whole-study context: The Ad26.COV2.S arm of the COV1001 trial was where the donor was placed. Donor got 5x10^10 or 1x10^11 viral particles of Ad26.COV2.S. Study-level points and caveats: Analytic work on TCR breadth and depth might have understated the full extent of total T cell responses.

V lost 6 bases and J lost 5, with 13 bases in between. CDR3 size: 13 residues. From germline, CDR1 is MNHEY and CDR2 SMNVEV (reference sequence). TCRdb's table, derived via immunoSEQ multiplex PCR, lists solely in-frame clones and lacks some. The data show 350,000 to 450,000 clones, more than 75% seen once. Treatment specified: roughly 19 received Ad26.COV2.S at low or high dose, single or two shots; 5 received placebo; per-sample allocation not given. Material that was analyzed had been drawn on day 63 after the first vaccine or placebo injection. Donation came from an adult in Boston who was aged 18-55 years. Concerning this clone itself: Its specificity is unknown.

The chain couples TRBV27 to TRBJ2-5, with D possibly being TRBD2 (7 bases). Material: peripheral blood, obtained in a trial of Ad26.COV2.S vaccine versus placebo. This TCR derives from a person aged 18-60 years who received the Ad26.COV2.S COVID-19 vaccine or a placebo. The CDR3, as DNA: TGTGCCAGCAGCCGAGGGAGGGGGGAGACCCAGTACTTC. It yields the protein CASSRGRGETQYF.